The present entry profiles one T cell receptor beta chain with its context. Its antigen is not identified. The data were obtained in a study of T cell responses to AZD1222 COVID-19 vaccine. Findings and limits, study-wide: Spike-specific TCR breadth and depth rose after two AZD1222 doses. Samples come after the peak T cell response, not at day 14.

The method was immunoSEQ multiplex PCR; TCRdb's version includes in-frame clones alone and lacks a portion of them. The sample holds 150,000 to 200,000 clones, 92% seen once. Germline V gives CDR1 LNHNV, CDR2 YYDKDF (reference sequence). The CDR3 is 16 residues long. V lost 1 base, J lost 6 bases, and 18 bases lay in between. Sequencing used peripheral blood, obtained on day 0 of AZD1222 vaccination. The rearrangement uses TRBV15 and TRBJ1-2; a weak D match, TRBD1 (5 bases). The receptor's source is an adult in good health. The CDR3: CATSRVVPGPQNGYTF. The CDR3 bases are TGTGCCACCAGCAGAGTAGTTCCGGGACCCCAGAATGGCTACACCTTC.